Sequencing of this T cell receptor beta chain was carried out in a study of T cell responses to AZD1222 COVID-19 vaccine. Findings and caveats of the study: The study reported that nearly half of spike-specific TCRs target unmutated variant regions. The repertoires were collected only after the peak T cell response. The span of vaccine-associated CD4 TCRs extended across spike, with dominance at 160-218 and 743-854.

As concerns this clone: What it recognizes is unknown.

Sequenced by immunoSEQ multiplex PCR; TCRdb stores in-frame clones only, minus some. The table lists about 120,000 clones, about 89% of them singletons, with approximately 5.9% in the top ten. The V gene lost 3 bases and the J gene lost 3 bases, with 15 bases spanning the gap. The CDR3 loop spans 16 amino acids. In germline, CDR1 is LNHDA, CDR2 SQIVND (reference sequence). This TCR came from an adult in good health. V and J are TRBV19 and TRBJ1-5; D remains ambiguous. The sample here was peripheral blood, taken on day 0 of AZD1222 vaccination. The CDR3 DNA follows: TGTGCCAGTAGTATCTTGGGTCTATCGAACAATCAGCCCCAGCATTTT. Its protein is CASSILGLSNNQPQHF.